This TCR beta chain derives from a study of glioma-infiltrating T cells. TCR alpha and beta CDR3 regions were amplified from RNA using iRepertoire nested multiplex PCR. TCRdb ran MiXCR on the multiplex PCR reads and lists one entry per CDR3 protein. The sample lists about 190,000 distinct CDR3 sequences, 25% to 35% occurring once. Germline CDR1 reads MDHEN; CDR2 reads SYDVKM. The CDR3 length is 13 residues. Trimming shortened V by 7 bases and J by 3 bases, and 11 bases separated the two germline ends. This receptor was obtained from a human donor with low-grade glioma or glioblastoma, undergoing nonglioma brain surgery, or in good health (not recorded which). The sample consisted of glioma tissue, nonneoplastic brain tissue, or PBMCs (not recorded which). The J gene is TRBJ2-3, the V gene TRBV28; the D is unclear. CDR3 region: CASTDRQTDTQYF. CDR3 DNA: TGTGCCAGCACAGACCGCCAGACAGATACGCAGTATTTT.